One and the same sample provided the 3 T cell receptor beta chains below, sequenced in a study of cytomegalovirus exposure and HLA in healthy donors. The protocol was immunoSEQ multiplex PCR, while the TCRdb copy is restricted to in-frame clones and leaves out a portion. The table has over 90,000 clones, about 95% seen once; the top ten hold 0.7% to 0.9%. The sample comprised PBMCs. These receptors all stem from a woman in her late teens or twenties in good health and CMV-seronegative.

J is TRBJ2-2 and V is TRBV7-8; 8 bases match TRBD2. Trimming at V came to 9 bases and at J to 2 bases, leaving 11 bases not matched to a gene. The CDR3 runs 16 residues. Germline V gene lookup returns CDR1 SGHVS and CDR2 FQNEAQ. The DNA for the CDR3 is TGTGCCAGTTCCCCAGGTAGCGGGATAAACACCGGGGAGCTGTTTTTT. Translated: CASSPGSGINTGELFF.

The CDR3 DNA follows: TGTGCCTGGAGTGTGGGAGCGGGGACTGCTCAAGAGACCCAGTACTTC. Its translation is CAWSVGAGTAQETQYF. V is TRBV30 and J is TRBJ2-5; the match to TRBD2 covers 7 bases. This CDR3 has 16 residues. Germline values: CDR1 GTSNPN, CDR2 SVGIG (reference sequence). With 0 bases clipped from V and 2 bases from J, the junction kept 9 bases outside the gene matches.

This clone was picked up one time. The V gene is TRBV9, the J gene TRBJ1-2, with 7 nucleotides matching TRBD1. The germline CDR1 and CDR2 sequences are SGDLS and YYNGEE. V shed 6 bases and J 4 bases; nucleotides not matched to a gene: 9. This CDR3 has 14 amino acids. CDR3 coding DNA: TGTGCCAGCACCCTAGGGGGCGGACCCTATGGCTACACCTTC. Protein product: CASTLGGGPYGYTF.